A selection of T cell receptor beta chains follows, all from one sample in a study of CD8 T cells in ankylosing spondylitis. Each CDR3 protein gets one entry after TCRdb re-called the 5' RACE reads with MiXCR. The table lists about 360,000 distinct CDR3 sequences, 20% of them singletons, with over 10% in the top ten. Sequences were obtained from blood, either unsorted or a sorted T cell fraction (not recorded which). Receptors were obtained from a male donor with ankylosing spondylitis or in good health (not recorded which). Both conserved end residues are part of each CDR3. A D gene is named only where the DNA matches it firmly. The size field is filled for only some rows; it gives once, few, many or a size class.

TRBJ2-7 TRBV15 . TRBD1 CATSDPGTGAEQYF TGTGCCACCAGCGACCCCGGGACAGGGGCTGAGCAGTACTTC
TRBJ2-1 TRBV20-1 few . CSAKFSYNEQFF TGCAGTGCGAAGTTCTCCTACAATGAGCAGTTCTTC
TRBJ2-3 TRBV12-3/TRBV12-4 many . CASSFRGSRDTQYF TGTGCCAGCAGTTTCCGGGGGAGTAGAGATACGCAGTATTTT
TRBJ2-1 TRBV6-5 many . CASSYAPGFNEQFF TGTGCCAGCAGTTACGCCCCAGGGTTCAATGAGCAGTTCTTC
TRBJ2-7 TRBV27 few TRBD1 CASSLFGTGYEQYF TGTGCCAGCAGTTTATTTGGGACAGGCTACGAGCAGTACTTC
TRBJ2-1 TRBV9 . . CASSGVEQFF TGTGCCAGCAGCGGGGTAGAGCAGTTCTTC
TRBJ2-2 TRBV5-5 few TRBD2 CASSSGLAGGPNTGELFF TGTGCCAGCAGCTCGGGACTAGCGGGGGGGCCTAACACCGGGGAGCTGTTTTTT
TRBJ1-2 TRBV29-1 many . CSVEARDTYGYTF TGCAGCGTTGAAGCCCGGGACACCTATGGCTACACCTTC
TRBJ2-1 TRBV9 few . CASSVGGGTGGEQFF TGTGCCAGCAGCGTAGGCGGGGGCACGGGGGGTGAGCAGTTCTTC
TRBJ2-1 TRBV11-2 few TRBD2 CASSLAGGVLNEQFF TGTGCCAGCAGCTTAGCGGGGGGGGTTCTCAATGAGCAGTTCTTC
TRBJ2-1 TRBV28 once TRBD2 CASSLIPVYLLAGGQSSYNEQFF TGTGCCAGCAGTTTAATACCCGTCTACCTACTAGCGGGGGGGCAGAGCTCCTACAATGAGCAGTTCTTC
TRBJ2-3 TRBV7-9 . . CASSPPGSDTQYF TGTGCCAGCAGCCCTCCGGGCTCAGATACGCAGTATTTT
TRBJ2-7 TRBV5-1 few TRBD2 CASSSGTSGGDEQYF TGCGCCAGCAGCAGCGGGACTAGCGGGGGGGACGAGCAGTACTTC
TRBJ2-1 TRBV29-1 . TRBD2 CSVPPWTSGGSYNEQFF TGCAGCGTCCCTCCTTGGACTAGCGGGGGATCCTACAATGAGCAGTTCTTC
TRBJ2-5 TRBV6-1 . . CASSDSPEMSYVQETQYF TGTGCCAGCAGTGATTCCCCAGAGATGTCATACGTCCAAGAGACCCAGTACTTC
TRBJ2-7 TRBV10-3 . . CALGTGYEQYF TGTGCCCTTGGGACGGGCTACGAGCAGTACTTC
TRBJ1-1 TRBV24-1 few . CATTLGIGTEAFF TGTGCCACCACGTTGGGGATCGGCACTGAAGCTTTCTTT
TRBJ2-2 TRBV20-1 . . CSARDPLLLGGPYGELFF TGCAGTGCTAGAGATCCCCTATTGCTGGGGGGGCCATACGGGGAGCTGTTTTTT
TRBJ2-3 TRBV29-1 . . CSVDYTYREGRTQYF TGCAGCGTTGATTATACGTACAGGGAGGGTAGGACGCAGTATTTT
TRBJ2-6 TRBV23-1 few . CASSQLTVSGANVLTF TGCGCCAGCAGTCAATTAACCGTCTCTGGGGCCAACGTCCTGACTTTC
TRBJ2-3 TRBV10-1 . . CASSEGRAVDTQYF TGCGCCAGCAGTGAGGGACGGGCGGTCGATACGCAGTATTTT
TRBJ2-7 TRBV18 . . CASSPDGVLWYF TGTGCCAGCTCACCAGACGGGGTCTTGTGGTACTTC
TRBJ2-1 TRBV5-4 few . CASSFIGEYNEQFF TGTGCCAGCAGCTTCATCGGGGAATACAATGAGCAGTTCTTC
TRBJ2-1 TRBV29-1 . . CSVVVGGNEQFF TGCAGCGTTGTCGTCGGGGGCAATGAGCAGTTCTTC
TRBJ2-2 TRBV3-1 . . CASSHPNGELFF TGTGCCAGCAGCCACCCCAACGGGGAGCTGTTTTTT
TRBJ2-1 TRBV4-1 once . CASSQGGGADYNEQFF TGCGCCAGCAGCCAAGGGGGCGGGGCAGACTACAATGAGCAGTTCTTC
TRBJ1-6 TRBV6-7 few TRBD1 CASSSNGQGDGPLHF TGTGCCAGCAGTTCCAACGGACAGGGGGATGGGCCCCTCCACTTT
TRBJ2-7 TRBV5-6 . TRBD1 CASSSTGQEGTYEQYF TGTGCCAGCAGCAGCACAGGACAGGAAGGAACCTACGAGCAGTACTTC
TRBJ1-1 TRBV29-1 . . CSVVEWANTEAFF TGCAGCGTTGTCGAATGGGCCAACACTGAAGCTTTCTTT
TRBJ2-7 TRBV15 once . CATSRVGSSYEQYF TGTGCCACCAGCAGAGTGGGGTCTAGCTACGAGCAGTACTTC
TRBJ1-1 TRBV7-9 . . CASSFSGEVTEAFF TGTGCCAGCAGCTTTAGCGGTGAGGTCACTGAAGCTTTCTTT
TRBJ2-7 TRBV6-1 . TRBD1 CASSPVGDSSYEQYF TGTGCCAGCAGTCCTGTAGGGGACAGCTCCTACGAGCAGTACTTC
TRBJ2-5 TRBV27 . . CASSLSWGLGTRYF .
TRBJ2-1 TRBV7-8 . TRBD2 CASSLGSGGQYNEQFF TGTGCCAGCAGCTTGGGTAGCGGGGGGCAATACAATGAGCAGTTCTTC
TRBJ2-7 TRBV2 . . CASSGNERQPETYEQYF TGTGCCAGCAGTGGGAACGAAAGACAGCCCGAGACCTACGAGCAGTACTTC
TRBJ2-1 TRBV12-3/TRBV12-4 . TRBD1 CASSLRDRGHEQFF TGTGCCAGCAGTTTACGGGACAGGGGCCATGAGCAGTTCTTC
TRBJ2-7 TRBV4-1 few . CASSQESRDTFYEQYF TGCGCCAGCAGCCAGGAGTCCCGGGACACATTTTACGAGCAGTACTTC
TRBJ2-5 TRBV7-9 . . CASSLPNRAQETQYF TGTGCCAGCAGCCTTCCCAACAGGGCCCAAGAGACCCAGTACTTC
TRBJ2-3 TRBV12-3/TRBV12-4 few . CASRTLGDTQYF TGTGCCAGCAGGACGCTGGGAGATACGCAGTATTTT
TRBJ2-3 TRBV4-1 . . CASSQDHTSPTDTQYF TGCGCCAGCAGCCAAGATCACACTAGCCCCACAGATACGCAGTATTTT
TRBJ2-6 TRBV7-9 . . CASSLGHLSGANVLTF TGTGCCAGCAGCTTAGGACATCTATCTGGGGCCAACGTCCTGACTTTC
TRBJ2-3 TRBV6-5 . TRBD2 CASSSTLSSGGITDTQYF TGTGCCAGCAGTTCTACACTAAGTAGCGGGGGGATCACAGATACGCAGTATTTT
TRBJ2-7 TRBV7-8 few . CASTLTGQGGSYEQYF TGTGCCAGCACCCTGACGGGGCAGGGTGGATCCTACGAGCAGTACTTC
TRBJ1-5 TRBV2 few . CASSDPGYSVVNQPQHF TGTGCCAGCAGTGATCCAGGGTATTCAGTAGTAAATCAGCCCCAGCATTTT
TRBJ2-7 TRBV27 few . CASSLSQVDEQYF TGTGCCAGCAGTTTATCACAGGTGGACGAGCAGTACTTC
TRBJ2-7 TRBV11-2 . . CASSLAFGNRGYYEQYF TGTGCCAGCAGCTTAGCCTTTGGAAACCGGGGGTACTACGAGCAGTACTTC
TRBJ2-6 TRBV13 . TRBD1 CASSPITGGSGANVLTF TGTGCCAGCAGCCCTATAACAGGGGGCTCTGGGGCCAACGTCCTGACTTTC
TRBJ1-6 TRBV10-2 few . CASCSNNSPLHF TGCGCCAGCTGCTCCAATAATTCACCCCTCCACTTT
TRBJ2-1 TRBV15 . . CATSRDIPGDNEQFF TGTGCCACCAGCAGAGACATCCCGGGGGACAATGAGCAGTTCTTC
TRBJ2-5 TRBV4-1 . TRBD2 CASSSGVEETQYF TGCGCCAGCAGTAGCGGGGTAGAAGAGACCCAGTACTTC
TRBJ2-5 TRBV12-3/TRBV12-4 few . CASSLLQLDGKTQYF TGTGCCAGCAGTTTGCTGCAACTAGACGGGAAGACCCAGTACTTC
TRBJ2-3 TRBV7-2 . . CASSSLVGDTQYF TGTGCCAGCAGCTCCTTGGTGGGAGATACGCAGTATTTT
TRBJ2-7 TRBV12-3/TRBV12-4 few . CASSSVPYEQYF TGTGCCAGCAGTTCCGTTCCCTACGAGCAGTACTTC